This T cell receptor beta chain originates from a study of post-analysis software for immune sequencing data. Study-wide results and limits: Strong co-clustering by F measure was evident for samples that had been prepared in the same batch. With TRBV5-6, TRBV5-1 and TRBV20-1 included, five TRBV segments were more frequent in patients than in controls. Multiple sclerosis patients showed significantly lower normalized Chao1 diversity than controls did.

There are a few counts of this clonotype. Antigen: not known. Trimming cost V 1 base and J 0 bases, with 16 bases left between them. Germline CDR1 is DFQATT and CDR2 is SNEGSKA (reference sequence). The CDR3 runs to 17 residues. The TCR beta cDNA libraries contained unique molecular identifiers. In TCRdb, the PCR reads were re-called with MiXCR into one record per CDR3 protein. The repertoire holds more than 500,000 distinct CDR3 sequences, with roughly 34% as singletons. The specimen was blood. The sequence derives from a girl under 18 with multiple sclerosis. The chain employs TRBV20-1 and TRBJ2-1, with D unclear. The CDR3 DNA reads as TGCAGTGCTAGAGGCGATTTTAGCCACAGCTCCTACAATGAGCAGTTCTTC. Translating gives CSARGDFSHSSYNEQFF.